This entry concerns a single T cell receptor (beta chain). Its antigen is unknown. Treatment here: 15 to 20 received Ad26.COV2.S at low or high dose, single or two shots; roughly five received placebo; per-sample allocation not given. Specimens were obtained on day 63 following the first vaccine or placebo injection. This specimen comes from a study of Ad26.COV2.S vaccination and SARS-CoV-2 variants. Study-wide results and caveats: Vaccine and placebo groups showed comparable non-spike TCR breadth.

The data were produced by immunoSEQ multiplex PCR, yet TCRdb's version contains in-frame clones alone and is incomplete. The sample holds 380,000 or so clones, roughly four fifths seen once. The CDR3 totals 14 residues. Trimming removed 9 bases from V and 6 bases from J; junction bases left unmatched: 14. CDR1 is SGDLS and CDR2 is YYNGEE in the germline V gene. The V call is TRBV9, the J call TRBJ2-5; 7 bases line up with TRBD2. Sample: peripheral blood, taken in a trial of Ad26.COV2.S vaccine versus placebo. This receptor was obtained from a person between 18 and 60 years old who received the Ad26.COV2.S COVID-19 vaccine or a placebo. DNA of the CDR3: TGTGCCACCGGACTTACCACGGGAGGCCAGACCCAGTACTTC. This sequence encodes CATGLTTGGQTQYF.